The rows below give T cell receptor beta chains drawn from one sample of a study of radiation and T cells in renal cell carcinoma. Here immunoSEQ multiplex PCR was the method, and the copy in TCRdb shows in-frame clones only, minus some. The sample contains roughly 130,000 clones, about 88% of which appear only once. This specimen was blood, taken from a patient whose treatment included radiotherapy and nephrectomy. The source of these receptors is a woman between 65 and 79 years old with renal cell carcinoma. Each CDR3 is given with its conserved first and last residue. Each record gives: D gene, clone size, V gene, J gene, CDR3 DNA, CDR3 protein. The D gene is left open where the match is weak. A clone size is listed for some rows: how often the clone was seen (once, few, many), or a class if it is expanded.

D: TRBD1
size: -
V: TRBV19
J: TRBJ1-1
DNA: TGTGCCAGTAGCCAGACAGGGGGACTGAACACTGAAGCTTTCTTT
CDR3: CASSQTGGLNTEAFF

D: TRBD1
size: -
V: TRBV5-1
J: TRBJ2-7
DNA: TGCGCCAGCAGCTTGGGGGACAGGGTGGACGAGCAGTACTTC
CDR3: CASSLGDRVDEQYF

D: TRBD1
size: -
V: TRBV5-3
J: TRBJ1-2
DNA: TGTGCCAGAAGCTTGGCTTGTGGGGACAGGTGTAGCTACACCTTC
CDR3: CARSLACGDRCSYTF

D: -
size: -
V: TRBV28
J: TRBJ1-1
DNA: TGTGCCAGCAGCCTCTTGAACACTGAAGCTTTCTTT
CDR3: CASSLLNTEAFF

D: -
size: -
V: TRBV5-1
J: TRBJ2-7
DNA: TGCGCCAGTAATCTCGAGAGGGGGAGCTCCTACGAGCAGTACTTC
CDR3: CASNLERGSSYEQYF

D: -
size: once
V: TRBV28
J: TRBJ2-2
DNA: TGTGCCAGCAGCGCGACAGGAGTCGGGAACACCGGGGAGCTGTTTTTT
CDR3: CASSATGVGNTGELFF

D: -
size: -
V: TRBV5-1
J: TRBJ1-1
DNA: TGCGCCAGCAGCTTGTCGGGGGAAACTGAAGCTTTCTTT
CDR3: CASSLSGETEAFF

D: -
size: -
V: TRBV2
J: TRBJ1-4
DNA: TGTGCCAGCAGCGAAGGGCAGGGGCATTTTGAAAAACTGTTTTTT
CDR3: CASSEGQGHFEKLFF

D: -
size: -
V: TRBV7-2
J: TRBJ2-5
DNA: TGTGCCAGCAGCTTAGCCAGGAAGGCGGGGGCCCAAGAGACCCAGTACTTC
CDR3: CASSLARKAGAQETQYF

D: -
size: -
V: TRBV29-1
J: TRBJ2-2
DNA: TGCAGCGTAGGGTTAGGGCCCGGGGAGCTGTTTTTT
CDR3: CSVGLGPGELFF

D: -
size: -
V: TRBV19
J: TRBJ2-1
DNA: TGTGCCAGTAGTAATGTCGGAGGATCCTACAATGAGCAGTTCTTC
CDR3: CASSNVGGSYNEQFF

D: -
size: -
V: TRBV7-2
J: TRBJ1-1
DNA: TGTGCCAGCAGCTTAGCACTCTCAGAAGCTTTCTTT
CDR3: CASSLALSEAFF

D: TRBD1
size: -
V: TRBV19
J: TRBJ2-2
DNA: TGTGCCAGTAGTATACAGGGGGCAGGCACCGGGGAGCTGTTTTTT
CDR3: CASSIQGAGTGELFF

D: -
size: -
V: TRBV4-1
J: TRBJ1-5
DNA: TGCGCCAGCAGCCAACCCTTAAGCAGGAACGGACAGCCCCAGCATTTT
CDR3: CASSQPLSRNGQPQHF

D: -
size: -
V: TRBV5-4
J: TRBJ2-1
DNA: TGTGCCAGCAGCCCCCCGACAGGAACCAGACAATACAATGAGCAGTTCTTC
CDR3: CASSPPTGTRQYNEQFF

D: -
size: -
V: TRBV28
J: TRBJ2-5
DNA: TGTGCCAGCACCGACGCAGGTCTCCAAGAGACCCAGTACTTC
CDR3: CASTDAGLQETQYF

D: -
size: -
V: TRBV4-3
J: TRBJ1-4
DNA: TGCGCCAGCAGCCAAGACGGAGGCACTAATGAAAAACTGTTTTTT
CDR3: CASSQDGGTNEKLFF

D: TRBD2
size: -
V: TRBV7-7
J: TRBJ2-2
DNA: TGTGCTAGCAGCTCGGGGGGTGCAGTGGCCGGGGAGCTGTTTTTT
CDR3: CASSSGGAVAGELFF

D: -
size: once
V: TRBV5-1
J: TRBJ2-1
DNA: TGCGCCAGCAGCTTTGAGAGTACGGCGGACGAGCAGTTCTTC
CDR3: CASSFESTADEQFF

D: -
size: -
V: TRBV4-3
J: TRBJ1-6
DNA: TGCGCCAGCAGCCCTACGTCTAGGGGAGGTTCACCCCTCCACTTT
CDR3: CASSPTSRGGSPLHF

D: -
size: -
V: TRBV30
J: TRBJ2-3
DNA: TGTGCCTGGGGGAGGGGGACTAGCACAGATACGCAGTATTTT
CDR3: CAWGRGTSTDTQYF

D: TRBD2
size: -
V: TRBV11-2
J: TRBJ2-7
DNA: TGTGCCAGCAGCTCTAGCGGGGGGAGGTGGGAGCAGTACTTC
CDR3: CASSSSGGRWEQYF

D: -
size: -
V: TRBV5-1
J: TRBJ1-1
DNA: TGCGCCAGCAGCTTGCGAGGATGGGGCACTGAAGCTTTCTTT
CDR3: CASSLRGWGTEAFF

D: -
size: once
V: TRBV9
J: TRBJ2-3
DNA: TGTGCCAGCAGCGTAGGTGGAGGCTTTAAAGATACGCAGTATTTT
CDR3: CASSVGGGFKDTQYF

D: -
size: -
V: TRBV27
J: TRBJ2-7
DNA: TGTGCCAGCAGTTGGGGCAGTATGTCCTACGAGCAGTACTTC
CDR3: CASSWGSMSYEQYF

D: -
size: -
V: TRBV19
J: TRBJ1-5
DNA: TGTGCCAGTAGTATAGGGCAGCAGAATCAGCCCCAGCATTTT
CDR3: CASSIGQQNQPQHF

D: TRBD1
size: -
V: TRBV7-2
J: TRBJ1-2
DNA: TGTGCCAGCAGCTTGGCCACAGGGGACTACTATGGCTACACCTTC
CDR3: CASSLATGDYYGYTF

D: -
size: -
V: TRBV5-4
J: TRBJ2-3
DNA: TGTGCCAGCAGCTTGTCCTCCTTATCTATCGATACGCAGTATTTT
CDR3: CASSLSSLSIDTQYF

D: TRBD2
size: -
V: TRBV10-3
J: TRBJ2-3
DNA: TGTGCCATCAGCCTCGGACTAGCGGGTGACACAGATACGCAGTATTTT
CDR3: CAISLGLAGDTDTQYF

D: -
size: -
V: TRBV7-2
J: TRBJ2-3
DNA: TGTGCCAGCAGCTTACTAAGCACAGATACGCAGTATTTT
CDR3: CASSLLSTDTQYF

D: -
size: -
V: TRBV7-6
J: TRBJ2-7
DNA: TGTGCCAGCAGCTACACGGACAACTACGAGCAGTACTTC
CDR3: CASSYTDNYEQYF

D: -
size: -
V: TRBV7-8
J: TRBJ2-1
DNA: TGTGCCAGCAGCCGCAACTGGGGCGATGAGCAGTTCTTC
CDR3: CASSRNWGDEQFF

D: -
size: -
V: TRBV2
J: TRBJ1-3
DNA: TGTGCCAGCAGTGAAGGCAGCTCTGGAAACACCATATATTTT
CDR3: CASSEGSSGNTIYF

D: TRBD1
size: -
V: TRBV4-3
J: TRBJ1-2
DNA: TGCGCCAGCAGCCAGTGGGGACAGACTAACTATGGCTACACCTTC
CDR3: CASSQWGQTNYGYTF

D: -
size: -
V: TRBV13
J: TRBJ1-4
DNA: TGTGCCAGCAGCCCGAGGGGCCGTTATGAAAAACTGTTTTTT
CDR3: CASSPRGRYEKLFF

D: TRBD1
size: -
V: TRBV5-1
J: TRBJ1-4
DNA: TGCGCCAGCAGCCCCGCGGGACAGGGTGGTGAAAAACTGTTTTTT
CDR3: CASSPAGQGGEKLFF

D: -
size: -
V: TRBV10-1
J: TRBJ1-2
DNA: TGCGCCAGCAGTGGTAATACAGGGTCTCCTGTTTGGATTACCACGGGTGGCTACACCTTC
CDR3: CASSGNTGSPVWITTGGYTF

D: -
size: -
V: TRBV7-2
J: TRBJ2-1
DNA: TGTGCCAGCAGCTTAGCAAGAGCTGTGCAGTCCAATGAGCAGTTCTTC
CDR3: CASSLARAVQSNEQFF

D: TRBD2
size: -
V: TRBV5-1
J: TRBJ2-3
DNA: TGCGCCAGCAGCGTCGGACTAGCCCCCACAGATACGCAGTATTTT
CDR3: CASSVGLAPTDTQYF

D: -
size: -
V: TRBV18
J: TRBJ2-5
DNA: TGTGCCAGCTCACCACCGAGAAGTAGCCAAGAGACCCAGTACTTC
CDR3: CASSPPRSSQETQYF

D: TRBD2
size: -
V: TRBV28
J: TRBJ2-3
DNA: TGTGCCAGCTCCCTCGGGGGAGGGAGGTCCGATACGCAGTATTTT
CDR3: CASSLGGGRSDTQYF

D: -
size: few
V: TRBV29-1
J: TRBJ2-1
DNA: TGCAGCGTTACCCGACAGCCTGGGGCTGAGCAGTTCTTC
CDR3: CSVTRQPGAEQFF

D: -
size: -
V: TRBV7-2
J: TRBJ1-1
DNA: TGTGCCAGCAGCTTCGACACGGCTTACACTGAAGCTTTCTTT
CDR3: CASSFDTAYTEAFF

D: -
size: once
V: TRBV30
J: TRBJ1-5
DNA: TGTGCCACAAACGGGGCCCTTAATCAGCCCCAGCATTTT
CDR3: CATNGALNQPQHF

D: -
size: once
V: TRBV5-8
J: TRBJ1-5
DNA: TGTGCCAGCAGCTTGTTCGCGGCTAATAGCAATCAGCCCCAGCATTTT
CDR3: CASSLFAANSNQPQHF

D: -
size: -
V: TRBV11-2
J: TRBJ2-3
DNA: TGTGCCAGCAGCCCCCGCCGCACAGATACGCAGTATTTT
CDR3: CASSPRRTDTQYF

D: -
size: -
V: TRBV4-1
J: TRBJ2-5
DNA: TGCGCCAGCGACCAAGGGGGTTTAGGCAACCAGTACTTC
CDR3: CASDQGGLGNQYF

D: -
size: -
V: TRBV5-4
J: TRBJ2-1
DNA: TGTGCCAGCAGCTTGGATTGGCTTAATGAGCAGTTCTTC
CDR3: CASSLDWLNEQFF

D: -
size: -
V: TRBV7-8
J: TRBJ2-5
DNA: TGTGCCAGCAGCTTCCAGGTTCAGACCCAGTACTTC
CDR3: CASSFQVQTQYF

D: TRBD1
size: -
V: TRBV6-1
J: TRBJ1-1
DNA: TGTGCCAGCAGTGAACGACAGGGGAACACTGAAGCTTTCTTT
CDR3: CASSERQGNTEAFF